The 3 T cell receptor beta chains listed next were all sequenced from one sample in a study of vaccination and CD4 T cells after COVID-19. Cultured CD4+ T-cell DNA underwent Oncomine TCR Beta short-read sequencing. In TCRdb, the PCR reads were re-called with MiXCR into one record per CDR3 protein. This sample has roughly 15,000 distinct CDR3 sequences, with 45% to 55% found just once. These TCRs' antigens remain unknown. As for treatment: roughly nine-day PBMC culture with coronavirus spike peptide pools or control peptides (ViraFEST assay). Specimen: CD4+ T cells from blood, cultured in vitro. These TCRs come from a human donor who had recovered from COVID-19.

The CDR3 DNA reads TGTGCCAGCAGCCCGGGGTGGTTAGCGGGAGGGTACGAGCAGTACTTC. This encodes CASSPGWLAGGYEQYF. V gene TRBV7-2 combines with J gene TRBJ2-7; 11 bases align to TRBD2. CDR1 is SGHTA and CDR2 is FQGNSA in the germline V gene. After removal of 5 bases from V and 4 bases from J, the junction contained 10 bases not matched to a gene. The CDR3 covers 16 residues. The entire variable domain, with the rest obtained from reference TRBV7-2 and TRBJ2-7, is as follows: GAGVSQSPSNKVTEKGKDVELRCDPISGHTALYWYRQSLGQGLEFLIYFQGNSAPDKSGLPSDRFSAERTGGSVSTLTIQRTQQEDSAVYLCASSPGWLAGGYEQYFGPGTRLTVT.

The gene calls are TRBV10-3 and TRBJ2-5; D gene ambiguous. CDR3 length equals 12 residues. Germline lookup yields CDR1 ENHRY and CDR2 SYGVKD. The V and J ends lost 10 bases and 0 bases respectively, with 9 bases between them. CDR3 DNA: TGTGCCACCCAAGATAACCAAGAGACCCAGTACTTC. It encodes CATQDNQETQYF.

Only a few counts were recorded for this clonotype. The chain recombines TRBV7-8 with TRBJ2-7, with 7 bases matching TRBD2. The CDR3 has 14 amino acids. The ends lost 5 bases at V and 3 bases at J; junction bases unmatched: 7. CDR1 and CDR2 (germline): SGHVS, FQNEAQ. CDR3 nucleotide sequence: TGTGCCAGCAGCCGCCAGGGCGGGAGCTACGAGCAGTACTTC. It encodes CASSRQGGSYEQYF.